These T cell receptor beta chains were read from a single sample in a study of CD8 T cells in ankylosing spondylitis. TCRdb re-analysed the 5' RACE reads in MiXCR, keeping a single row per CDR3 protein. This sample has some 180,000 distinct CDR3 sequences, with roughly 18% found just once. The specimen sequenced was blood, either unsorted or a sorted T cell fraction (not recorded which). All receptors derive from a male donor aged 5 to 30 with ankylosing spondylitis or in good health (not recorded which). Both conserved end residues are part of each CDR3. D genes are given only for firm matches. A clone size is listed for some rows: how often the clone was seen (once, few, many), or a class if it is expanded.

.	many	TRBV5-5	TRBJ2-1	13	CASSLVGYHEQFF	TGTGCCAGCAGCTTGGTGGGGTACCATGAGCAGTTCTTC
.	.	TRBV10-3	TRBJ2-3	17	CAIRIPGGTAGTDTQYF	TGTGCCATCAGGATCCCGGGAGGGACAGCAGGGACAGATACGCAGTATTTT
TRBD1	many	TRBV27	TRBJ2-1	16	CASSLSPRTGSDEQFF	TGTGCCAGCAGTTTATCTCCCCGGACAGGGTCGGATGAGCAGTTCTTC
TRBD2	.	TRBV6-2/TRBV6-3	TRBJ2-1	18	CASSYRPGLAGIIGEQFF	TGTGCCAGCAGTTACCGTCCAGGACTAGCGGGAATAATCGGTGAGCAGTTCTTC
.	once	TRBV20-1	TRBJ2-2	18	CSARDAGGGRRVIGELFF	TGCAGTGCTAGAGATGCAGGGGGGGGCCGTCGTGTCATCGGGGAGCTGTTTTTT
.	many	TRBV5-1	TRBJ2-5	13	CASSGADPETQYF	TGCGCCAGCAGCGGTGCGGACCCAGAGACCCAGTACTTC
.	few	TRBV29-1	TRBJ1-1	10	CSVTGPEAFF	TGCAGCGTTACAGGCCCGGAAGCTTTCTTT
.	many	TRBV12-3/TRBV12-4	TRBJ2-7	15	CASSSEAGRVAEQYF	TGTGCCAGCAGTTCAGAGGCGGGAAGGGTGGCCGAGCAGTACTTC
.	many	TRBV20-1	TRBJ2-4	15	CSATSGQEAKNIQYF	TGCAGTGCTACGTCAGGCCAAGAAGCCAAAAACATTCAGTACTTC
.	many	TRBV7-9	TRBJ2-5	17	CASSPPWPGPNQETQYF	TGTGCCAGCAGCCCCCCATGGCCGGGACCCAATCAAGAGACCCAGTACTTC
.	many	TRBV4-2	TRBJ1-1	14	CASRGWGLNTEAFF	TGTGCCAGCAGGGGGTGGGGATTGAACACTGAAGCTTTCTTT